This TCR beta chain was sequenced for a study of cytomegalovirus exposure and HLA in healthy donors. Whole-study results and caveats: Accounts indicate the classifier identified cytomegalovirus status with strong specificity and sensitivity. Specificity for CMV antigens was confirmed in vitro for a few of the CMV-associated chains.

Here immunoSEQ multiplex PCR was the method, and the copy in TCRdb shows in-frame clones only, minus some. The data hold about 190,000 clones, with approximately 88% observed a single time. Per the germline V gene, CDR1 is LGHNA and CDR2 is YSLEER. V gave up 5 bases and J gave up 8 bases; unmatched junction bases: 13. This CDR3 comprises 16 residues. Remarks on this clone: Its target is unknown.

The sequence was collected from a young man in good health and CMV-seropositive. Sequencing used PBMCs. The rearrangement joins TRBV4-3 to TRBJ2-1; 9 bases fit TRBD2. CDR3 in DNA: TGCGCCAGCAGCGTGGGGGCAGCGGGAGGTTTATATGAGCAGTTCTTC. Amino acid sequence: CASSVGAAGGLYEQFF.